One sample yielded the 14 T cell receptor beta chains listed below, sequenced in a study of identical twins. From the 5' RACE reads, TCRdb called clonotypes with MiXCR, one entry per CDR3 protein. In the table there are 250,000 or so distinct CDR3 sequences, about 8.9% of which are singletons. This same sample was also part of a study on yellow fever vaccine responses in identical twins.

The source material was CD8+ T cells sorted from blood. The receptors derive from a woman in her late teens or twenties in good health.

The V call is TRBV20-1, the J call TRBJ2-5; 8 nucleotides line up with TRBD1. Germline V CDR1 and CDR2: DFQATT, SNEGSKA (reference sequence). The CDR3 consists of 14 residues. With V trimmed by 1 base and J by 1 base, 2 bases remained unmatched. CDR3 bases: TGCAGTGCTAGAGGACAGGGGAGCCAAGAGACCCAGTACTTC. Its protein is CSARGQGSQETQYF.

A few counts support this clonotype. The rearrangement joins TRBV27 to TRBJ1-5; D possibly corresponds to TRBD1 (5 bases). Trimming removed 4 bases at V and 6 bases at J, with 13 bases between. Germline V gene data show CDR1 as MNHEY and CDR2 as SMNVEV (reference sequence). There are 14 residues in the CDR3. In nucleotides, the CDR3 is TGTGCCAGCAGTTACTCGGGGGGAGTTCAGCCCCAGCATTTT. Its translation is CASSYSGGVQPQHF.

This clonotype has a handful of counts. The chain carries TRBV5-6 and TRBJ2-1; D is possibly TRBD1 or TRBD2 (6 bases each). The CDR3 length is 14 residues. V lost 7 bases and J 0 bases, leaving 11 bases between the germline ends. The germline gives CDR1 SGHDT, CDR2 YYEEEE. CDR3: CASSKGGSYNEQFF. CDR3 bases: TGTGCCAGCTCAAAGGGGGGCTCCTACAATGAGCAGTTCTTC.

About this clonotype: One junction end does not reproduce the germline sequence, and a read error may be involved. This chain links TRBV7-9 with TRBJ1-1, with a tentative D call TRBD1 (6 bases). This CDR3 region has 12 residues. Germline V CDR1 and CDR2: SEHNR, FQNEAQ (reference sequence). Written as DNA, the CDR3 is TGTGCCAGCAGCTTAAATCAGGGGAAGGGAGGATTT. Residues: CASSLNQGKGGF.

In this sample, this clonotype turned up many times. The rearrangement links TRBV11-1 to TRBJ2-5, with 14 nucleotides matching TRBD2. V shed 1 base, J shed 2 bases, and the junction held 6 bases outside the gene matches. Germline V gene data show CDR1 as SGHAT and CDR2 as FQDESV (reference sequence). The CDR3 covers 18 residues. The CDR3 reads CASSLGGLAGGIQETQYF. Here the CDR3 DNA reads TGTGCCAGCAGCTTAGGTGGACTAGCGGGGGGTATACAAGAGACCCAGTACTTC. Full variable domain (missing parts from reference TRBV11-1 and TRBJ2-5): EAEVAQSPRYKITEKSQAVAFWCDPISGHATLYWYRQILGQGPELLVQFQDESVVDDSQLPKDRFSAERLKGVDSTLKIQPAELGDSAMYLCASSLGGLAGGIQETQYFGPGTRLLVL.

This clonotype was observed a handful of times. The J gene is TRBJ2-7, the V gene TRBV11-3, with D tentatively TRBD2 (5 bases). V was pared by 0 bases and J by 2 bases, with 17 bases between. Germline lookup yields CDR1 SGHNT and CDR2 YENEEA. The CDR3 totals 17 residues. CDR3 in amino acids: CASSLDLRTPHPYEQYF. The CDR3 DNA sequence: TGTGCCAGCAGCTTAGATCTAAGGACTCCTCACCCCTACGAGCAGTACTTC.

Only a few counts were recorded for this clonotype. The chain uses TRBV15 and TRBJ2-7; D not certain. Trimming removed 0 bases at V and 7 bases at J, with 10 bases between. This CDR3 has 13 amino acids. Germline V gives CDR1 LNHNV, CDR2 YYDKDF (reference sequence). Written as DNA, the CDR3 is TGTGCCACCAGCAGAGATGATTTTCAGGAGCAGTACTTC. It is translated as CATSRDDFQEQYF. The variable domain in full, with the rest retrieved from reference TRBV15 and TRBJ2-7, is DAMVIQNPRYQVTQFGKPVTLSCSQTLNHNVMYWYQQKSSQAPKLLFHYYDKDFNNEADTPDNFQSRRPNTSFCFLDIRSPGLGDTAMYLCATSRDDFQEQYFGPGTRLTVT.

This clonotype was detected only a few times. The J gene is TRBJ2-7, the V gene TRBV7-6; either TRBD1 or TRBD2 may fit D (5 bases each). CDR1 SGHVS and CDR2 FNYEAQ come from the germline V gene. The CDR3 has 15 residues. V was clipped by 6 bases and J by 0 bases, with 15 bases between them. As DNA, the CDR3 is TGTGCCAGCAGGGCCGACTGGGGGAGCTCCTACGAGCAGTACTTC. Translating it yields CASRADWGSSYEQYF.

In this sample, this clonotype turned up a few times. This sequence joins TRBV4-2 and TRBJ2-1; 7 nucleotides line up with TRBD1. CDR3 size: 17 residues. Germline loops: CDR1 LGHNA, CDR2 YNFKEQ. Trimming at V came to 0 bases and at J to 3 bases, leaving 8 bases not matched to a gene. The DNA of the CDR3 is TGTGCCAGCAGCCAAGATGGAATAGGGGGCCTCTACAATGAGCAGTTCTTC. Protein: CASSQDGIGGLYNEQFF.

This clonotype appeared a few times. The rearrangement uses TRBV4-1 and TRBJ2-7; no firm D call. The CDR3 runs to 15 residues. V was shortened by 0 bases and J by 2 bases, with 11 bases between the two germline ends. In germline, CDR1 is MGHRA, CDR2 YSYEKL. The CDR3 sequence: CASSQEDPGPYEQYF. The CDR3 region has the DNA TGCGCCAGCAGCCAAGAGGACCCTGGGCCCTACGAGCAGTACTTC.

This clonotype has at least ten counts. The chain is built from TRBV7-9 and TRBJ2-7; D unresolved. Trimming stripped 6 bases from V and 2 bases from J, with 11 bases between. The CDR3 consists of 13 residues. CDR1 SEHNR and CDR2 FQNEAQ come from the germline V gene (reference sequence). The CDR3 loop is CASSPHGAYEQYF. The CDR3 nucleotides are TGTGCCAGCAGTCCACACGGAGCCTACGAGCAGTACTTC.

This clonotype has at least ten counts. The CDR3 DNA is TGTGCCAGCAGTTACCGGGACTGGAGCACAGATACGCAGTATTTT. This encodes CASSYRDWSTDTQYF. The J gene is TRBJ2-3, the V gene TRBV27; D perhaps matches TRBD2 (6 bases). The germline V and J ends were trimmed by 4 bases and 0 bases, with 11 bases remaining between them. The CDR3 sequence is 15 residues long. CDR1 and CDR2 (germline): MNHEY, SMNVEV (reference sequence).

V is TRBV29-1 and J is TRBJ1-2; a weak D match, TRBD1 (6 bases). V was pared by 4 bases and J by 6 bases, with 9 bases between. This CDR3 is built from 11 residues. The V gene's germline CDR1 is SQVTM and CDR2 ANQGSEA. The CDR3 reads CSVAQGDGYTF. DNA of the CDR3: TGCAGCGTTGCACAGGGCGATGGCTACACCTTC.

The chain recombines TRBV12-3 or TRBV12-4 with TRBJ2-3; TRBD2 matches at 12 bases. V gave up 11 bases and J gave up 2 bases; unmatched junction bases: 17. This CDR3 comprises 18 residues. The chain's CDR3 is CAFGSPYPSGGDTDTQYF. CDR3 bases: TGTGCCTTCGGCAGCCCTTACCCTAGCGGGGGGGACACAGATACGCAGTATTTT.